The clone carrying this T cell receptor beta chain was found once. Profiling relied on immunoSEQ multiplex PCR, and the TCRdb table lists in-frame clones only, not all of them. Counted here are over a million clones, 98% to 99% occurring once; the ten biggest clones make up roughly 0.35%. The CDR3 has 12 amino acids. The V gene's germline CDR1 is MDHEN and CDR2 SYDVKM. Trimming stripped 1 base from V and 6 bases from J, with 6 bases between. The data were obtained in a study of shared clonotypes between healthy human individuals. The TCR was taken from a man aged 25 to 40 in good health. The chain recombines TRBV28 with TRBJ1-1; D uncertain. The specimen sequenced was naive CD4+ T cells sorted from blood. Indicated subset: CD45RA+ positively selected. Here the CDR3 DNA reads TGTGCCAGCAGTTTATCCCCCTCTGAAGCTTTCTTT. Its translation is CASSLSPSEAFF.